Listed here are 24 T cell receptor beta chains from one sample, sequenced in a study of T cell clones after liver transplantation (dated by TCRdb to between 2018 and 2021). The library relied on the immunoSEQ multiplex PCR assay. Sourced from immuneACCESS, this table was stored by TCRdb with only in-frame sequences that have V and J called. A share of the clones is absent; for the studies checked, an unresolved V gene accounts for under half, and the remainder has no known explanation. Counted in this sample were 53,000 or so clones; roughly 80% of them appeared once. The ten largest account for approximately 8% of the sample. The sample's time point label, decoded: pre-transplant. The source material was CD4+ T cells from blood, sampled before liver transplant. The receptors here all came from a human donor who received a liver transplant.

J is TRBJ2-1 and V is TRBV11-2; tentatively, D is TRBD2 (6 bases). The CDR3 has 15 amino acids. Trimming took off 3 bases at V and 1 base at J, with 10 bases between the two ends. Germline V CDR1 and CDR2: SGHAT, FQNNGV. This chain's CDR3 is CASSLLAFSYNEQFF. CDR3 in DNA: TGTGCCAGCAGCTTGCTAGCGTTTTCCTACAATGAGCAGTTCTTC.

The chain employs TRBV21-1 and TRBJ2-7; the table's D call, TRBD1, was not checked against the DNA. TRBV21-1 is marked as a pseudogene. The CDR3 is 14 amino acids. This CDR3 reads CASSKAATAYEQYF. In DNA form, the CDR3 reads TGTGCCAGCAGCAAAGCTGCGACAGCCTACGAGCAGTACTTC.

This CDR3 is CASSPRGVRVEAFF. The CDR3 DNA reads as TGTGCCAGCAGCCCCAGGGGGGTGAGGGTAGAAGCTTTCTTT. The chain carries TRBV6-5 and TRBJ1-1, with 7 bases matching TRBD1. The CDR3 runs 14 residues. Looked up from germline, CDR1 is MNHEY and CDR2 is SVGAGI. V shed 6 bases, J shed 8 bases, and the junction held 12 bases outside the gene matches.

The chain recombines TRBV7-2 with TRBJ2-1, with 7 bases matching TRBD1. This CDR3 comprises 15 residues. Germline V gene data show CDR1 as SGHTA and CDR2 as FQGNSA. The V and J ends lost 0 bases and 2 bases, in that order; junction bases with no gene match: 1. CDR3 loop: CASSLAGQPYNEQFF. The CDR3 nucleotides read TGTGCCAGCAGCTTAGCGGGACAGCCCTACAATGAGCAGTTCTTC.

The rearrangement joins TRBV9 to TRBJ2-2; maybe TRBD2 (5 bases). CDR3 length: 16 amino acids. The germline V and J ends were trimmed by 0 bases and 0 bases, with 9 bases remaining between them. Germline V CDR1 and CDR2: SGDLS, YYNGEE. The CDR3: CASSVGSGTNTGELFF. CDR3 nucleotide sequence: TGTGCCAGCAGCGTAGGGAGCGGAACGAACACCGGGGAGCTGTTTTTT. Full variable domain (missing parts from reference TRBV9 and TRBJ2-2): DSGVTQTPKHLITATGQRVTLRCSPRSGDLSVYWYQQSLDQGLQFLIQYYNGEERAKGNILERFSAQQFPDLHSELNLSSLELGDSALYFCASSVGSGTNTGELFFGEGSRLTVL.

J is TRBJ2-1 and V is TRBV4-2; 13 bases are shared with TRBD2. Per germline, CDR1 LGHNA and CDR2 YNFKEQ. CDR3 length: 16 amino acids. The J segment lost 6 bases and the V segment lost 1 base, leaving 3 bases of the junction unmatched. This chain's CDR3 is CASSQGRLAGGNEQFF. The CDR3, as DNA: TGTGCCAGCAGCCAAGGACGACTAGCGGGAGGCAATGAGCAGTTCTTC.

V gene TRBV2 combines with J gene TRBJ1-1, with TRBD1 as a possible D gene (6 bases). V was pared by 6 bases and J by 1 base, with 12 bases between. CDR3 length equals 14 residues. Germline V CDR1 and CDR2: SNHLY, FYNNEI. The CDR3 bases are TGTGCCAGCAGACTACAGGGAAAGAACACTGAAGCTTTCTTT. This sequence encodes CASRLQGKNTEAFF.

The J gene is TRBJ2-7, the V gene TRBV11-2; 9 positions match TRBD1. The CDR3 covers 13 residues. CDR1 and CDR2 (germline): SGHAT, FQNNGV. The V segment lost 5 bases and the J segment 7 bases; nucleotides outside the gene matches: 6. CDR3 residues: CASSRGQGREQYF. CDR3 nucleotides: TGTGCCAGCAGCCGTGGACAGGGGAGGGAGCAGTACTTC.

This sequence joins TRBV28 and TRBJ1-2; D not resolved. Germline V gene sequence: CDR1 MDHEN, CDR2 SYDVKM. The ends were cut back, 3 bases at V and 3 bases at J, with 20 bases in the middle. The CDR3 contains 17 residues. The CDR3 sequence: CASSFISTPRTDYGYTF. The CDR3 nucleotides are TGTGCCAGCAGTTTTATAAGCACCCCCAGGACGGACTATGGCTACACCTTC.

In its sample, this clone ranks as medium-sized. V usage is TRBV28 and J usage is TRBJ2-7, with D maybe TRBD2 (5 bases). Germline V lookup: CDR1 MDHEN, CDR2 SYDVKM. The CDR3 length is 12 residues. Trimming shortened V by 6 bases and J by 5 bases, and 11 bases separated the two germline ends. The CDR3 DNA sequence: TGTGCCAGCAGCGCCGGGATACACGAGCAGTACTTC. Translated: CASSAGIHEQYF.

The V and J genes are TRBV5-1 and TRBJ1-1; a possible D gene is TRBD1 (6 bases). The CDR3 is 15 amino acids. Trimming took off 7 bases at V and 0 bases at J, with 16 bases between the two ends. Per the germline V gene, CDR1 is SGHRS and CDR2 is YFSETQ. CDR3 nucleotides: TGCGCCAGCCAAAAGGGGGGGCCCATGAACACTGAAGCTTTCTTT. Translation gives CASQKGGPMNTEAFF.

This chain uses TRBV6-5 with TRBJ2-1, with TRBD2 as a possible D gene (6 bases). Per germline, CDR1 MNHEY and CDR2 SVGAGI. The length of the CDR3 is 14 residues. V was shortened by 5 bases and J by 5 bases, with 13 bases between the two germline ends. The CDR3, as DNA: TGTGCCAGCAGTAGGGTAGCGGTAGACAATGAGCAGTTCTTC. It is translated as CASSRVAVDNEQFF.

J is TRBJ2-6 and V is TRBV9, with D possibly matching TRBD1 (6 bases). The germline V and J ends were trimmed by 3 bases and 3 bases, with 7 bases remaining between them. There are 14 residues in the CDR3. The germline gives CDR1 SGDLS, CDR2 YYNGEE. The CDR3 DNA reads TGTGCCAGCAGCGCAGGGGATGGGGCCAACGTCCTGACTTTC. Translation: CASSAGDGANVLTF. The whole variable domain, filled in from reference TRBV9 and TRBJ2-6, reads DSGVTQTPKHLITATGQRVTLRCSPRSGDLSVYWYQQSLDQGLQFLIQYYNGEERAKGNILERFSAQQFPDLHSELNLSSLELGDSALYFCASSAGDGANVLTFGAGSRLTVL.

The J gene is TRBJ1-1, the V gene TRBV28; TRBD1 matches 7 bases. The germline V gene encodes CDR1 MDHEN and CDR2 SYDVKM. The CDR3 totals 14 residues. After removal of 6 bases from V and 5 bases from J, the junction contained 9 bases not matched to a gene. DNA of the CDR3: TGTGCCAGCAGCTATCGACAGGGTCGGACTGAAGCTTTCTTT. It specifies CASSYRQGRTEAFF. Based on the CDR3 plus reference TRBV28 and TRBJ1-1, the full variable domain is DVKVTQSSRYLVKRTGEKVFLECVQDMDHENMFWYRQDPGLGLRLIYFSYDVKMKEKGDIPEGYSVSREKKERFSLILESASTNQTSMYLCASSYRQGRTEAFFGQGTRLTVV.

This clone showed up just a few times. V gene TRBV6-5 combines with J gene TRBJ1-4; D not resolved. V was cut by 5 bases and J by 6 bases, with 10 bases left in between. Germline lookup yields CDR1 MNHEY and CDR2 SVGAGI. The CDR3 is 13 amino acids. The CDR3 bases are TGTGCCAGCAGTCAAAAAACGGATGAAAAACTGTTTTTT. Its translation: CASSQKTDEKLFF.

This rearrangement joins TRBV5-1 to TRBJ1-2; no clear D. Germline CDR1 is SGHRS and CDR2 is YFSETQ. The V end lost 0 bases, the J end lost 4 bases, and 10 bases lay between the germline ends. The CDR3 is 14 amino acids. In DNA, the CDR3 is TGCGCCAGCAGCTTGGACAGAGGGATCTATGGCTACACCTTC. It translates to CASSLDRGIYGYTF.

The chain employs TRBV7-2 and TRBJ2-7; perhaps TRBD2 as D (5 bases). The CDR3 loop spans 13 amino acids. Germline CDR1 and CDR2: SGHTA and FQGNSA. The germline V and J ends were trimmed by 5 bases and 5 bases, with 13 bases remaining between them. CDR3 protein: CASSAVSGDEQYF. DNA of the CDR3: TGTGCCAGCAGCGCCGTAAGCGGCGACGAGCAGTACTTC. The variable domain in full, with the rest retrieved from reference TRBV7-2 and TRBJ2-7, is GAGVSQSPSNKVTEKGKDVELRCDPISGHTALYWYRQSLGQGLEFLIYFQGNSAPDKSGLPSDRFSAERTGGSVSTLTIQRTQQEDSAVYLCASSAVSGDEQYFGPGTRLTVT.

The CDR3 is CASSLGQLDQPQHF. The CDR3 DNA reads TGTGCCAGCAGCCTGGGACAGCTAGACCAGCCCCAGCATTTT. The J gene is TRBJ1-5, the V gene TRBV5-5; TRBD1 matches 7 bases. Germline CDR1 SGHKS, CDR2 YYEKEE (reference sequence). Trimming at V came to 4 bases and at J to 7 bases, leaving 8 bases not matched to a gene. The length of the CDR3 is 14 residues.

The chain employs TRBV7-2 and TRBJ2-7, with D perhaps matching TRBD1 (6 bases). This CDR3 is 13 amino acids long. V gave up 0 bases and J gave up 4 bases, with 7 bases separating them. Germline-derived CDR1 and CDR2 are SGHTA and FQGNSA. The chain's CDR3 is CASSLAGQYEQYF. CDR3 in DNA: TGTGCCAGCAGCTTAGCCGGACAGTACGAGCAGTACTTC. Supplemented by reference TRBV7-2 and TRBJ2-7, the full variable domain reads GAGVSQSPSNKVTEKGKDVELRCDPISGHTALYWYRQSLGQGLEFLIYFQGNSAPDKSGLPSDRFSAERTGGSVSTLTIQRTQQEDSAVYLCASSLAGQYEQYFGPGTRLTVT.

The J gene is TRBJ2-7, the V gene TRBV27; D uncertain. The germline CDR1 and CDR2 sequences are MNHEY and SMNVEV (reference sequence). The CDR3 spans 15 residues. V was cut by 5 bases and J by 6 bases, with 20 bases left in between. Here the CDR3 DNA reads TGTGCCAGCAGTCCTATCCCGTCTCAAGTCCGCGAGCAGTACTTC. It specifies CASSPIPSQVREQYF.

This chain links TRBV5-5 with TRBJ2-5; 9 nucleotides agree with TRBD1. The length of the CDR3 is 15 residues. Trimming took 4 bases from V and 5 from J; bases not matched to a gene: 9. Per germline, CDR1 SGHKS and CDR2 YYEKEE (reference sequence). CDR3 nucleotides: TGTGCCAGCAGCCCACCGGGACAGGGAGGTGAGACCCAGTACTTC. It codes for CASSPPGQGGETQYF.

In its sample, this clone was seen a few times. J is TRBJ1-1 and V is TRBV19; D is unclear. Germline assignment: CDR1 LNHDA and CDR2 SQIVND (reference sequence). There are 13 residues in the CDR3. Trimming stripped 0 bases from V and 0 bases from J, with 2 bases between. The chain's CDR3 is CASSIDLNTEAFF. The CDR3 DNA reads TGTGCCAGTAGTATAGATCTGAACACTGAAGCTTTCTTT.

In DNA form, the CDR3 reads TGTGCCAGCAGAACTCCGGGACAGGGAGGGGAGTTGACCGAAAAACTGTTTTTT. This gives the protein CASRTPGQGGELTEKLFF. The chain links TRBV2 to TRBJ1-4; 9 bases align to TRBD1. Germline V gene sequence: CDR1 SNHLY, CDR2 FYNNEI. V lost 6 bases and J lost 8; bases outside the gene matches: 19. This CDR3 is 18 amino acids long.

This sequence joins TRBV7-6 and TRBJ2-1, with 13 nucleotides matching TRBD2. Germline loops: CDR1 SGHVS, CDR2 FNYEAQ. V lost 5 bases and J lost 8; bases outside the gene matches: 9. This CDR3 comprises 16 residues. The CDR3 here is CASSRLAGGFVYEQFF. Here the CDR3 DNA reads TGTGCCAGCAGCAGACTAGCGGGAGGATTCGTATATGAGCAGTTCTTC. The full variable domain, with the rest looked up from reference TRBV7-6 and TRBJ2-1, is GAGVSQSPRYKVTKRGQDVALRCDPISGHVSLYWYRQALGQGPEFLTYFNYEAQQDKSGLPNDRFSAERPEGSISTLTIQRTEQRDSAMYRCASSRLAGGFVYEQFFGPGTRLTVL.